This T cell receptor beta chain was captured by sequencing in a study of neurological immune-mediated disorders. Germline V lookup: CDR1 SGHDT, CDR2 YYEEEE. This CDR3 contains 13 residues. The sample holds a few counts of this clonotype. A much larger clone differs by one base, so this may be a read error. TCRdb reprocessed the 5' RACE reads with MiXCR, giving one entry per CDR3 protein. The sample yields some 37,000 distinct CDR3 sequences, about 4.8% seen once. Sequencing was performed on CD4+ T cells from blood. This TCR was sampled from a man aged 18 to 30 in good health. This chain joins TRBV5-6 and TRBJ2-1; 7 bases match TRBD1. CDR3 protein: CTSSFDRANEQFF. For the CDR3, the DNA is TGTACCAGCAGCTTCGACAGGGCCAATGAGCAGTTCTTC.